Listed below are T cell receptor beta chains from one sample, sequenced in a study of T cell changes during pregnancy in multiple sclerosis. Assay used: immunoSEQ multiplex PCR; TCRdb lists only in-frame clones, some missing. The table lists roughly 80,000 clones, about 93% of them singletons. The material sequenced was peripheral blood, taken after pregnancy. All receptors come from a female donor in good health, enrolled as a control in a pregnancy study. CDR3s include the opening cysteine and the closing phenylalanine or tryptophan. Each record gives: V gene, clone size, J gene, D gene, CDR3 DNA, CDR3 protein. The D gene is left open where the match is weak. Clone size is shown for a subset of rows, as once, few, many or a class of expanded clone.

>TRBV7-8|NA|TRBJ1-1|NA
TGTGCCAGCAGCCACAGCTTGAACACTGAAGCTTTCTTT
CASSHSLNTEAFF
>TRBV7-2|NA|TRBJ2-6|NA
TGTGCCAGCAGCCCACAGAGCTCTGGGGCCAACGTCCTGACTTTC
CASSPQSSGANVLTF
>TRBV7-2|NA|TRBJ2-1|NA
TGTGCCAGCAGCTTAGACCGGGGCTCCTACAATGAGCAGTTCTTC
CASSLDRGSYNEQFF
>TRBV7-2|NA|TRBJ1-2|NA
TGTGCCAGCAGCCCACCGGGGGGACGGGCCTCGGGGGGCTACACCTTC
CASSPPGGRASGGYTF
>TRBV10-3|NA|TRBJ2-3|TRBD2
TGTGCCATCAGTGAGACTAGCGGGGGGGATACGCAGTATTTT
CAISETSGGDTQYF
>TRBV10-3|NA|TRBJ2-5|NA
TGTGCCATTAGCCCAGGGGAGAAGCCCCCCATGTACTTC
CAISPGEKPPMYF
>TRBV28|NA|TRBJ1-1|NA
TGTGCCAGCACGGACAGTCCCACTGAAGCTTTCTTT
CASTDSPTEAFF
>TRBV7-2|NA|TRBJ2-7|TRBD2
TGTGCCAGCAGAACCGTAGCGGGAGCGCTGTACGAGCAGTACTTC
CASRTVAGALYEQYF
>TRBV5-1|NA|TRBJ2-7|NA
TGCGCCAGCAGCTTGCGAGATCAGGGCTCCTACGAGCAGTACTTC
CASSLRDQGSYEQYF
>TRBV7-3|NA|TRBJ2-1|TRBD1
TGTGCCAGCAGCTTATACCAGGGGGCGCGGGAGCAGTTCTTC
CASSLYQGAREQFF
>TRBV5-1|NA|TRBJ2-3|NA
TGCGCCAGCAGCCCGAGAACAGATACGCAGTATTTT
CASSPRTDTQYF
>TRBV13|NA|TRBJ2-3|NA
TGTGCCAGCAGCGTAGCCGTTTATTCCGCAGATACGCAGTATTTT
CASSVAVYSADTQYF
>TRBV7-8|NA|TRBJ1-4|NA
TGTGCCAGCAGCTTATGGGCCGGGGGAAGTGAAAAACTGTTTTTT
CASSLWAGGSEKLFF
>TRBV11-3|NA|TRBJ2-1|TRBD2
TGTGCCAGCAGCTTAGTACCGGGAGGGGCAAGTGAGCAGTTCTTC
CASSLVPGGASEQFF
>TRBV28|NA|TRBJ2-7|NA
TGTGCCAGCATCCCCGGGAGAAGCTCCTACGAGCAGTACTTC
CASIPGRSSYEQYF
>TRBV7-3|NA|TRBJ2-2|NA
TGTGCCAGCAGGGGAGCGGGGAACACCGGGGAGCTGTTTTTT
CASRGAGNTGELFF
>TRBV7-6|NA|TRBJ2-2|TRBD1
TGTGCCAGCAGCCTGGGACAGGGGGTTAGTACCGGGGAGCTGTTTTTT
CASSLGQGVSTGELFF
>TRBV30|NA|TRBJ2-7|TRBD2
TGTGCCTGGACTAGCGGGAGATCAAGCATGGTCTACGAGCAGTACTTC
CAWTSGRSSMVYEQYF
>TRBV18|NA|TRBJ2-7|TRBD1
TGTGCCAGCTCACCCGCAGGGGGCTACGAGCAGTACTTC
CASSPAGGYEQYF
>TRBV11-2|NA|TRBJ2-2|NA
TGTGCCGAGGGAGCGTCGAACACCGGGGAGCTGTTTTTT
CAEGASNTGELFF
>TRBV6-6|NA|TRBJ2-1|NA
TGTGCCAGCAGTTACGGGGGGGGCCGTTCAGCTGAGCAGTTCTTC
CASSYGGGRSAEQFF
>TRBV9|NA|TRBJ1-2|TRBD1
TGTGCCAGCAGCGTGAGAGGGGGCTCGGGAGATGGCTACACCTTC
CASSVRGGSGDGYTF
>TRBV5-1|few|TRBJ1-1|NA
TGCGCCAGCAGCCTGACTGCGGGGCTAGGCACTGAAGCTTTCTTT
CASSLTAGLGTEAFF
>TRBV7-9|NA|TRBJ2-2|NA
TGTGCCAGCAGCCCGAACTCGAACACCGGGGAGCTGTTTTTT
CASSPNSNTGELFF
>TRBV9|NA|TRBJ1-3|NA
TGTGCCAGCAGCGCGAGGTGGGCTGGAAACACCATATATTTT
CASSARWAGNTIYF
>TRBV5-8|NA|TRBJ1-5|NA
TGTGCCAGCATGGGGGGTAGGGCTCAGCCCCAGCATTTT
CASMGGRAQPQHF
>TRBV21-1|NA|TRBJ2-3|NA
TGTGCCAGCAGCGGGGGGGGAGGGCGCACAGATACGCAGTATTTT
CASSGGGGRTDTQYF
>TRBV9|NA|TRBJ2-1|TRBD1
TGTGCCAGCAGCGTAGGCTTGGGACAGGTCACGAATGAGCAGTTCTTC
CASSVGLGQVTNEQFF
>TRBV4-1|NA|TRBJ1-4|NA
TGCGCCAGCAGCCAGGAAGGGGGTGTTGAAAAACTGTTTTTT
CASSQEGGVEKLFF
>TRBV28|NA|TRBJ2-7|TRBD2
TGTGCCAGCAGTCTACCCGCCGGGACTATGAAGACCGAGCAGTACTTC
CASSLPAGTMKTEQYF
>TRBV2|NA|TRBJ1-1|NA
TGTGCCAGCAGTGTAGGGGGGGCGAACACTGAAGCTTTCTTT
CASSVGGANTEAFF
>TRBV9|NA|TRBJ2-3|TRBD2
TGTGCCAGCAGCGATTCAGCGGGAGCAGATACGCAGTATTTT
CASSDSAGADTQYF
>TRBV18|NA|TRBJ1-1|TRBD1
TGTGCCAGCTCACGGACAGGCGAATCGGGCACTGAAGCTTTCTTT
CASSRTGESGTEAFF
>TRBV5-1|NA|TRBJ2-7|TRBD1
TGCGCCAGCAGCCCCGGGACAGGGGGATACGAGCAGTACTTC
CASSPGTGGYEQYF
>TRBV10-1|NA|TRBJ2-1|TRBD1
TGCGCCAGCGGGGGACAGCACAATGAGCAGTTCTTC
CASGGQHNEQFF
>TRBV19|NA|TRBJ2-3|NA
TGTGCCAGTAGTATCCCAGGGGGGAGCACAGATACGCAGTATTTT
CASSIPGGSTDTQYF
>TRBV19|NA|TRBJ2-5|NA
TGTGCCAGTAGTTCCCCCCGCGGGCAGCAGAAAGAGACCCAGTACTTC
CASSSPRGQQKETQYF
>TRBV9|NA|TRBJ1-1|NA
TGTGCCAGCAGCTACACAGCGAACACTGAAGCTTTCTTT
CASSYTANTEAFF
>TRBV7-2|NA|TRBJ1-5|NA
TGTGCCAGCAGCCAAGCACAGTCTGATCAGCCCCAGCATTTT
CASSQAQSDQPQHF
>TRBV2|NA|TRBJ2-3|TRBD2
TGTGCCTCAACCTGGGAATTAGCGGGAGCGGGGACAGATACGCAGTATTTT
CASTWELAGAGTDTQYF
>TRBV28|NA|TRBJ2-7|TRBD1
TGTGCCAGCAGTCGGACAGGTCCGAGCTACGAGCAGTACTTC
CASSRTGPSYEQYF
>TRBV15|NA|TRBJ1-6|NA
TGTGCCACCAGCAGAGCCCCCGCAGGGCCGCTTTTCCACTTT
CATSRAPAGPLFHF
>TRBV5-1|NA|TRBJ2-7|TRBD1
TGCGCCAGCAGCCTAGGACCCCGGGACAGGGGCTACGAGCAGTACTTC
CASSLGPRDRGYEQYF
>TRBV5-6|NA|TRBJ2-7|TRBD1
TGTGCCAGCAGCCGCCGACAGGGGTACGAGCAGTACTTC
CASSRRQGYEQYF